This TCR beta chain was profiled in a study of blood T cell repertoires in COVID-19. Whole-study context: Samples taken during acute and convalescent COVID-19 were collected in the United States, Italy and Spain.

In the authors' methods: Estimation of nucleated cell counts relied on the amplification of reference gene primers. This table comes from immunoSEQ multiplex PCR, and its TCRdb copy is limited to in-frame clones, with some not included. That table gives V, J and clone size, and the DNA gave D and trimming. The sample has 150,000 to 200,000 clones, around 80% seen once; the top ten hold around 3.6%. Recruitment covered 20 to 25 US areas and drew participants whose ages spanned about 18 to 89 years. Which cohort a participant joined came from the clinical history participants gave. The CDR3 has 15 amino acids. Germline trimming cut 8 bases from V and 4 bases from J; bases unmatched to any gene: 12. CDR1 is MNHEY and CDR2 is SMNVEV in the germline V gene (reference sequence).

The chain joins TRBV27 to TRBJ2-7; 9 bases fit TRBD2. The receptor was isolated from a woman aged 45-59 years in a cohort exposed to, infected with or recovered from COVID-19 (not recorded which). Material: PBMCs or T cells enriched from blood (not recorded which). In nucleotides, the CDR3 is TGTGCCAGCGCATATGAGGGACTAGCCGAGTACGAGCAGTACTTC. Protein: CASAYEGLAEYEQYF.